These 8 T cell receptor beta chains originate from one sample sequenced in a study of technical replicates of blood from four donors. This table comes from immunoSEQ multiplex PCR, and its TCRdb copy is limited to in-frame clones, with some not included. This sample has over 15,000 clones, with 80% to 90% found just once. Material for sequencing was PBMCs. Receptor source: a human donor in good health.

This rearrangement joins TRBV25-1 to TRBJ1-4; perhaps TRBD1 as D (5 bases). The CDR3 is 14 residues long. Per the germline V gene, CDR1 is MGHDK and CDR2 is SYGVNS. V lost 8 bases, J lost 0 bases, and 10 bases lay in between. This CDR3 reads CASGASATNEKLFF. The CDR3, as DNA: TGTGCCAGCGGGGCATCTGCAACTAATGAAAAACTGTTTTTT.

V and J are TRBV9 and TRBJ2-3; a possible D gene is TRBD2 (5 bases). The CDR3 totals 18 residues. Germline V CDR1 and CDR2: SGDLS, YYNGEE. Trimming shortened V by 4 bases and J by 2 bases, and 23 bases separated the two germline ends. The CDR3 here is CASSPTGVARVHTDTQYF. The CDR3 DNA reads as TGTGCCAGCAGCCCTACCGGGGTGGCGAGGGTACACACAGATACGCAGTATTTT.

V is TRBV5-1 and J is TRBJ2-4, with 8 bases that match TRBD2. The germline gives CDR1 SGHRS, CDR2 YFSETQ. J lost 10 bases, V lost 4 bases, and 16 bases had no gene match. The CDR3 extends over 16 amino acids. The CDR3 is CASSESGGRQKRIQYF. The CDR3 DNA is TGCGCCAGCAGCGAGAGCGGGGGACGCCAAAAACGGATTCAGTACTTC.

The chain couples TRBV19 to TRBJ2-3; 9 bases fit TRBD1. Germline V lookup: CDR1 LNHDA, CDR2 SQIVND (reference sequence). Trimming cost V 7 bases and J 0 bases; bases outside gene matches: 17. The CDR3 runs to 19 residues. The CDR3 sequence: CASTPILHPGQGSTDTQYF. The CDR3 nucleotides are TGTGCCAGTACCCCAATCCTTCATCCGGGACAGGGAAGCACAGATACGCAGTATTTT.

The CDR3 nucleotides read TGTGCCAGCAGTTTTGGGACAGGGGCGATAGTAGCCAAAAACATTCAGTACTTC. Protein product: CASSFGTGAIVAKNIQYF. The chain has TRBV28 and TRBJ2-4; 10 nucleotides agree with TRBD1. The germline CDR1 and CDR2 sequences are MDHEN and SYDVKM. The CDR3 runs 18 residues. The V segment lost 3 bases and the J segment 0 bases; nucleotides outside the gene matches: 8.

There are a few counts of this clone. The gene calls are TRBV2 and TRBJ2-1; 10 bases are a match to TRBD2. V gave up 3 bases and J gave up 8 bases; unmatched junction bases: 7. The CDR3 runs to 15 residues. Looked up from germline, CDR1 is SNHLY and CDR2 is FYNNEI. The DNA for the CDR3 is TGTGCCAGCAGTGAGCTAGCGGGAGCTGGGGATGAGCAGTTCTTC. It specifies CASSELAGAGDEQFF.

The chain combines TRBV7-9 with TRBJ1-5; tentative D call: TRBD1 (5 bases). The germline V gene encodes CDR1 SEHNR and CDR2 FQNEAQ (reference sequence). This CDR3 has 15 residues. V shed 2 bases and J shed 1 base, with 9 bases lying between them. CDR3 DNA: TGTGCCAGCAGCTTACAGGGAGGGAGCAATCAGCCCCAGCATTTT. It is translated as CASSLQGGSNQPQHF.

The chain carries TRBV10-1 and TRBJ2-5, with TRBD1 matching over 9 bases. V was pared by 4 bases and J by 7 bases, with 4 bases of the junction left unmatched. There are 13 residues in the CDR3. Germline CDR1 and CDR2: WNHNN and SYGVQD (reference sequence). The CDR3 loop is CASSAQGARTQYF. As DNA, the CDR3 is TGCGCCAGCAGTGCACAGGGGGCCAGGACCCAGTACTTC.